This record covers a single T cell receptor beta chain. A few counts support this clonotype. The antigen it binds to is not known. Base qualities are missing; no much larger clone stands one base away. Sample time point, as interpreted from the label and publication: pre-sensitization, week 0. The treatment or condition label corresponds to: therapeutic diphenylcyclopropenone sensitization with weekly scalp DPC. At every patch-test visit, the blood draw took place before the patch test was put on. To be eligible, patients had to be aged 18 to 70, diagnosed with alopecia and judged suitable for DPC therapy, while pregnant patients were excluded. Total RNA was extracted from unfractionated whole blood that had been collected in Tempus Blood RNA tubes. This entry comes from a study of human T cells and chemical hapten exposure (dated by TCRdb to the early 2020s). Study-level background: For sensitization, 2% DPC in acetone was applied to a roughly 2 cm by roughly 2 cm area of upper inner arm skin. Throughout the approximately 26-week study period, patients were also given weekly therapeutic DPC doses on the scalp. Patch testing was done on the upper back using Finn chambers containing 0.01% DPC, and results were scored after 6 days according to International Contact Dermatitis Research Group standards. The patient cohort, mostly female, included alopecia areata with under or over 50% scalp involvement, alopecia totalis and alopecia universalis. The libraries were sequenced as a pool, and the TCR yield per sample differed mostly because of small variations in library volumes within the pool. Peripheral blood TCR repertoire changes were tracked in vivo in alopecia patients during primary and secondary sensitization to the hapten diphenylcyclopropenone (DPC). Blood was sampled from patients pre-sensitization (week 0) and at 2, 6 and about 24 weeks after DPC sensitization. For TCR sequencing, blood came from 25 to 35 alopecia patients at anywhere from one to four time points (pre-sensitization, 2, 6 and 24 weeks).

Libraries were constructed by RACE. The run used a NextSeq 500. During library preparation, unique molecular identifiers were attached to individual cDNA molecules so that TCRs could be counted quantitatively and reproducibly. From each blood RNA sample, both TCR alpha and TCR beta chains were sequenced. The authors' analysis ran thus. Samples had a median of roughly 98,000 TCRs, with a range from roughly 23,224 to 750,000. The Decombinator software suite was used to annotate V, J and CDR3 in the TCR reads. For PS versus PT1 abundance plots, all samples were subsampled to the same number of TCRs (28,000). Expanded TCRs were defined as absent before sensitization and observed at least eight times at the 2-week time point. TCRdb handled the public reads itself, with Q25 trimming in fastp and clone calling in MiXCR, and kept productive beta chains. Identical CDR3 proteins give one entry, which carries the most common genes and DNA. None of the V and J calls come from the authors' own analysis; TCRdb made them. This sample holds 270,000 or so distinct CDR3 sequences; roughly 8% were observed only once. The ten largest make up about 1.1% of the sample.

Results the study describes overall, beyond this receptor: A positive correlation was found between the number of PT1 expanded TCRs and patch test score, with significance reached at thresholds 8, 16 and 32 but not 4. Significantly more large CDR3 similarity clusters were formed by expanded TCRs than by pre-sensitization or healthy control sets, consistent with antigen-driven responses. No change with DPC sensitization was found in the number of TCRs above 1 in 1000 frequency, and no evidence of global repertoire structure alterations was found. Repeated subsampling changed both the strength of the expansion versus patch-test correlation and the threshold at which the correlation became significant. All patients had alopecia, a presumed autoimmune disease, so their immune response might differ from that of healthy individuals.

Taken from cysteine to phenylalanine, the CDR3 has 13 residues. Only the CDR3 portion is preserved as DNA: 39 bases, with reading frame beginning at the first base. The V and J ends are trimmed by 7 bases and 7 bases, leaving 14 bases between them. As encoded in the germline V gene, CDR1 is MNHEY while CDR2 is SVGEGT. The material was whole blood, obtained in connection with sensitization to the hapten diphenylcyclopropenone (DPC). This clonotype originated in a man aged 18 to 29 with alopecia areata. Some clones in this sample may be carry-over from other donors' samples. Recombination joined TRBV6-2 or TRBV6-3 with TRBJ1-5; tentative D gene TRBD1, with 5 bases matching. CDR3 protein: CASTPTAHQPQHF. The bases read TGTGCCAGCACCCCGACAGCTCACCAGCCCCAGCATTTT.